What follows is one TCR beta chain and its context. Its antigen is currently unknown. The sample carries other DNA sequences with the same CDR3. V was pared by 3 bases and J by 2 bases, with 2 bases of the junction left unmatched. The CDR3 contains 13 residues. Germline V gene sequence: CDR1 SGDLS, CDR2 YYNGEE. This record comes from a study of chemoradiotherapy in HPV16-positive cancers. Overall study: Candidate HPV-specific T-cell clones and common TCR motifs came from functional assays in a couple of HPV16-positive patients.

The repertoire was sequenced with immunoSEQ multiplex PCR; TCRdb's copy has only in-frame clones and lacks some. The table shows about 1,300 clones, with approximately 83% occurring only once. Study-wide points: During treatment, candidate HPV-specific clones and E7-related motifs expanded in tumor. HPV-responsive T-cell expansion during chemoradiotherapy was linked to improved recurrence-free survival in HPV16-positive patients.

Sequencing was performed on tumor tissue, taken from a patient who underwent chemoradiotherapy. The TCR sequence derives from a human donor with HPV-associated anogenital cancer. The chain employs TRBV9 and TRBJ2-7; TRBD1 matches at 7 bases. CDR3 sequence reads: CASSGQGAYEQYF. Here the CDR3 DNA reads TGTGCCAGCAGCGGTCAGGGGGCCTACGAGCAGTACTTC.